This entry is about one T cell receptor (beta chain). Single viable CD3+CD4+CD8-CD45RO+ cells were sorted as the memory CD4+ T cells. After thawing, CD4+ T cells were positively selected. The sample belongs to a study of memory CD4+ T cells and cytomegalovirus serostatus. The protocol was immunoSEQ multiplex PCR, while the TCRdb copy is restricted to in-frame clones and leaves out a portion. The sample holds tens of thousands of clones, over 65% seen once. Germline CDR1 and CDR2: LGHNA and YNFKEQ. CDR3 size: 17 residues. The ends were cut back, 5 bases at V and 0 bases at J, with 16 bases in the middle.

The clonotype originates from an adult in good health and CMV-seronegative. This chain joins TRBV4-2 and TRBJ1-4; D call uncertain. Sequencing was done on a sample of memory CD4+ T cells from blood. Here the CDR3 DNA reads TGTGCCAGCAGCGCCGCGTTGGACCCATCAACTAATGAAAAACTGTTTTTT. Encoded protein: CASSAALDPSTNEKLFF.